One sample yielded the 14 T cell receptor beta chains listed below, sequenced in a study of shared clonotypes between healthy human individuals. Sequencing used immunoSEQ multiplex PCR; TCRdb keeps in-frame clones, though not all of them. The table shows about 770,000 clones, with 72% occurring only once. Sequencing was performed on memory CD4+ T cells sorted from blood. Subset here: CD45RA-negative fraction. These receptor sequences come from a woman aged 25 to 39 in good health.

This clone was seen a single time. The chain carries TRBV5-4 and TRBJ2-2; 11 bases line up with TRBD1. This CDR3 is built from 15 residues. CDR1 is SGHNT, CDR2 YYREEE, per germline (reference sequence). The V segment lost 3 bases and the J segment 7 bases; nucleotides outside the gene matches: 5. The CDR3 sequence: CASSSDRGQVGELFF. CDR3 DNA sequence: TGTGCCAGCAGCTCGGACAGGGGGCAGGTCGGGGAGCTGTTTTTT.

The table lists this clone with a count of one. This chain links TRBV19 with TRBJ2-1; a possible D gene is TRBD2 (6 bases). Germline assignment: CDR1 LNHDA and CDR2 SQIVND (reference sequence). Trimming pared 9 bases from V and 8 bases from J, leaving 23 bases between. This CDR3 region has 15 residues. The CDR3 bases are TGTGCCAGCTCCCCTGTTAGGCGGGACGCGGATGAGCAGTTCTTC. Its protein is CASSPVRRDADEQFF.

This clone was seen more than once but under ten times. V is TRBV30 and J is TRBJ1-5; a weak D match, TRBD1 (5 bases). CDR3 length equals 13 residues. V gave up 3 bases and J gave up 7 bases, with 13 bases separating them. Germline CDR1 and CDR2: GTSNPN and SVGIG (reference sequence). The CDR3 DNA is TGTGCCTGGAGCGCCAGGGAAGACCAGCCCCAGCATTTT. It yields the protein CAWSAREDQPQHF.

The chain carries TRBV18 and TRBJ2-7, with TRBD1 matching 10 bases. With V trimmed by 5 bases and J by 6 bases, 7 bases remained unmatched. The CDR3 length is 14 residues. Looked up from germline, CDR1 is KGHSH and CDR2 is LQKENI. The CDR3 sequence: CASSGGQGVVEQYF. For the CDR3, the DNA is TGTGCCAGCTCAGGAGGACAGGGGGTAGTCGAGCAGTACTTC.

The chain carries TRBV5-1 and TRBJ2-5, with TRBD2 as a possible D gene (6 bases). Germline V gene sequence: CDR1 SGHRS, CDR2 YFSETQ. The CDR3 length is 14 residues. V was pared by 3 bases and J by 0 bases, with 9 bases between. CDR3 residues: CASSSGTYQETQYF. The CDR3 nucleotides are TGCGCCAGCAGCTCTGGGACTTACCAAGAGACCCAGTACTTC.

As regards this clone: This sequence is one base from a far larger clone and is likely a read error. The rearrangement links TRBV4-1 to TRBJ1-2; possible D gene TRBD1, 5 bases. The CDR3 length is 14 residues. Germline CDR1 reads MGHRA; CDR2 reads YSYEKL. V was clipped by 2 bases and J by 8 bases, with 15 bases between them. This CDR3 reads CASSQPPEGKGYTF. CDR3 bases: TGCGCCAGCAGCCAACCACCCGAGGGGAAGGGCTACACCTTC.

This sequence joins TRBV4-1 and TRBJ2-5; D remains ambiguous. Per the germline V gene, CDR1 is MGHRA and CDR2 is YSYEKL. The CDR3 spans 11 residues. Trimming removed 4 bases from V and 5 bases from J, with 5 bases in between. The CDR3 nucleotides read TGCGCCAGCAGCCGAGAGGAGACCCAGTACTTC. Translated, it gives CASSREETQYF.

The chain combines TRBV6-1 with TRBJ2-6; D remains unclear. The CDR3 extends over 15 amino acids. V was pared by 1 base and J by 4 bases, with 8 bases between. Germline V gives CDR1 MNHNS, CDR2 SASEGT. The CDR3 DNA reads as TGTGCCAGCAGTGAAGTACAGACCGGGGCCAACGTCCTGACTTTC. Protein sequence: CASSEVQTGANVLTF.

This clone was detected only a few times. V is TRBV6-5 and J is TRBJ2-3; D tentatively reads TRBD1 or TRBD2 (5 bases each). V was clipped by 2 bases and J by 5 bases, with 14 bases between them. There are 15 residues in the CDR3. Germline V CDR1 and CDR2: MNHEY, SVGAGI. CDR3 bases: TGTGCCAGCAGTTACAAGGGCAGGGAGTTAGATACGCAGTATTTT. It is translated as CASSYKGRELDTQYF.

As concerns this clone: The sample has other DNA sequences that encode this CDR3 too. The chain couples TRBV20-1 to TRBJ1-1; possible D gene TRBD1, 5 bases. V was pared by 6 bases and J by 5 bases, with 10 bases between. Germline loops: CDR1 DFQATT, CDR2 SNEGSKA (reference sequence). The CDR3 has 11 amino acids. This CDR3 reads CSAERGTEAFF. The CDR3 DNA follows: TGCAGTGCCGAAAGGGGAACTGAAGCTTTCTTT.

The CDR3 reads CASIGGNYGYTF. The CDR3 DNA is TGTGCCAGCATTGGCGGAAACTATGGCTACACCTTC. The chain couples TRBV2 to TRBJ1-2; no clear D gene. The CDR3 has 12 residues. V lost 7 bases and J lost 2, with 8 bases in between. CDR1 is SNHLY, CDR2 FYNNEI, per germline.

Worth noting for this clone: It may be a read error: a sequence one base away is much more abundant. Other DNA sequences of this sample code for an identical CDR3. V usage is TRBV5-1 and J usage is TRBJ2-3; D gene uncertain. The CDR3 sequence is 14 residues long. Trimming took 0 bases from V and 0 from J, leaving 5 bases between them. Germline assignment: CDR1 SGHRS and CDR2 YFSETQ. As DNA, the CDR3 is TGCGCCAGCAGCTTGGGGGATAGCACAGATACGCAGTATTTT. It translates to CASSLGDSTDTQYF. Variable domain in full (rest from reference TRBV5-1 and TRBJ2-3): KAGVTQTPRYLIKTRGQQVTLSCSPISGHRSVSWYQQTPGQGLQFLFEYFSETQRNKGNFPGRFSGRQFSNSRSEMNVSTLELGDSALYLCASSLGDSTDTQYFGPGTRLTVL.

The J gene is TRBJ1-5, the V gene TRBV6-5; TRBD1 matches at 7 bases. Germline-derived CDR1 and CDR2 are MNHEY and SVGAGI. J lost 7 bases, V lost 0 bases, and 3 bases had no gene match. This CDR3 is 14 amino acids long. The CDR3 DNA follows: TGTGCCAGCAGTTACTCGACAGGGACGCAGCCCCAGCATTTT. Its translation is CASSYSTGTQPQHF.

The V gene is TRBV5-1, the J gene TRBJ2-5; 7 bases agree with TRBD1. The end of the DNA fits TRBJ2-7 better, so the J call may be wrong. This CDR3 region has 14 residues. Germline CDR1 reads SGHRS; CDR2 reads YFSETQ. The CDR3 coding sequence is TGCGCCAGCAGCCCCGGGACAGCTTCACTCGAGCAGTACTTC. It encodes CASSPGTASLEQYF.